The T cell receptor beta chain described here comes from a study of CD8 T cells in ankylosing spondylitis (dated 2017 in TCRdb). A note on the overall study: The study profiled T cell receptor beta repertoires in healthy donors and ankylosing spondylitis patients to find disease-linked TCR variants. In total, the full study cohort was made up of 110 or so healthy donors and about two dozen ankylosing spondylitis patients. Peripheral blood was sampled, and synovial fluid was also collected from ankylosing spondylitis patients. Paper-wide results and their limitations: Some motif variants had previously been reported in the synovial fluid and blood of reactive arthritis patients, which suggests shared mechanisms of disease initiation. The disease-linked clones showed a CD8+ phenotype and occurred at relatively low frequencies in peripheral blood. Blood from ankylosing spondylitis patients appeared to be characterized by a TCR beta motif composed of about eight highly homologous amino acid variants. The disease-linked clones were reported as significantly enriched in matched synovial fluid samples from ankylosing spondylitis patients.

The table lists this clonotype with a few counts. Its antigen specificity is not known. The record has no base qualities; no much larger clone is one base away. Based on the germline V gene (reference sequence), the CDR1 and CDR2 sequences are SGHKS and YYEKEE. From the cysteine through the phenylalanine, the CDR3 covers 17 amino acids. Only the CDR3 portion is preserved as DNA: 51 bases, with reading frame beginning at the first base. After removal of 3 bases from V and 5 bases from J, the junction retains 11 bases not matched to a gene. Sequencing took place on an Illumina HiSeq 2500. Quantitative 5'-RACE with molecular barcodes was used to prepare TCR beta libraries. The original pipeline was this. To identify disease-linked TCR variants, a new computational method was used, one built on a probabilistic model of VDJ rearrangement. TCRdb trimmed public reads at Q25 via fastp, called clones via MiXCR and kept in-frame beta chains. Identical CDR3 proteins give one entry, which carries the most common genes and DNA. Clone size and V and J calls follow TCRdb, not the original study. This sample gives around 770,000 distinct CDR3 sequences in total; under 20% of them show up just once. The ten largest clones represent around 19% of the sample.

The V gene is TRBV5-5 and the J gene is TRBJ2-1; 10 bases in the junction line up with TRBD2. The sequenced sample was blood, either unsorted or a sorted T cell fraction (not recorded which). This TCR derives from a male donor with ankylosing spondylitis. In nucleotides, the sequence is TGTGCCAGCAGCTCTTGGCTAGCGGGAGCCGGTGACAATGAGCAGTTCTTC. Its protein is CASSSWLAGAGDNEQFF.